The rows below give T cell receptor beta chains drawn from one sample of a study of CD8 T cell repertoires and HIV-1 epitope variants. No antigen has been assigned to these receptors. Some clones are missing from TCRdb's copy, which holds only in-frame ones; the method was immunoSEQ multiplex PCR. This sample has 6,000 to 8,000 clones, with 60% to 75% found just once. The sample consisted of cultured CD8+ T cells derived from PBMCs. Receptors were obtained from a male donor with HIV. CDR3s include the opening cysteine and the closing phenylalanine or tryptophan. Fields, in order: clone size, V gene, CDR3 protein. Where a row states a size, it is once, few, many or the class of an expanded clone; other rows omit it.

NA TRBV5-1 CASSVGGGGAGEQYF
NA TRBV5-1 CASSNRDNGLNEQFF
NA TRBV27 CASTKNTGRLAEAFF
NA TRBV30 CAWSAPYNEQYF
NA TRBV25-1 CASSVEGHYEQYF
NA TRBV6-4 CASSDRGPPWAFF
NA TRBV4-1 CASSQSGFGTEAFF
once TRBV5-1 CASSLLGLAGGLSSYNEQFF
NA TRBV5-5 CASSLVDRADTQYF
NA TRBV11-2 CASSSGQSNQPQHF
NA TRBV7-6 CASSLASSGGPYQETQYF
NA TRBV5-1 CASSLLPGMDTEAFF
NA TRBV27 CASSLSLRGRGNEQFF